What follows are 21 T cell receptor beta chains derived from one specimen sequenced in a study of T cell responses to AZD1222 COVID-19 vaccine. The table came from immunoSEQ multiplex PCR; TCRdb's copy has only in-frame clones and leaves some out. The data show about 110,000 clones, around 90% seen once. Sequences were derived from peripheral blood, sampled 28 days after the second AZD1222 dose. Receptors were obtained from an adult who received the AZD1222 COVID-19 vaccine.

The chain recombines TRBV25-1 with TRBJ1-2, with D possibly TRBD1 on 6 matching bases. The germline gives CDR1 MGHDK, CDR2 SYGVNS. CDR3 size: 14 residues. V lost 4 bases and J 6 bases, leaving 15 bases between the germline ends. The CDR3 here is CASSAPARGDGYTF. The DNA for the CDR3 is TGTGCCAGCAGTGCCCCGGCGAGGGGGGATGGCTACACCTTC.

This clone appeared a few times. This sequence joins TRBV12-5 and TRBJ1-1; D not resolved. The CDR3 extends over 14 amino acids. The germline V gene encodes CDR1 LGHNT and CDR2 FRNRAP. Trimming shortened V by 4 bases and J by 2 bases, and 11 bases separated the two germline ends. The CDR3 reads CASGSEDRNTEAFF. The CDR3, as DNA: TGTGCTAGTGGTTCTGAAGATAGAAACACTGAAGCTTTCTTT.

The V gene is TRBV4-3, the J gene TRBJ2-7; 11 bases map to TRBD2. The CDR3 runs to 17 residues. The V gene end was trimmed by 3 bases and the J gene end by 7 bases; junction bases not matched to a gene: 14. The germline gives CDR1 LGHNA, CDR2 YSLEER. CDR3 sequence: CASSQAASGGLGREQYF. DNA for the CDR3: TGCGCCAGCAGCCAGGCGGCTAGCGGGGGGTTGGGGAGGGAGCAGTACTTC.

CDR3 DNA: TGTGCCAGCAGTCCCACTAGCGGGGGGGCTCACATTCAGTACTTC. Protein: CASSPTSGGAHIQYF. The V call is TRBV28, the J call TRBJ2-4, with 13 bases identical to TRBD2. The V gene end was trimmed by 5 bases and the J gene end by 8 bases; junction bases not matched to a gene: 6. Germline V gives CDR1 MDHEN, CDR2 SYDVKM. The CDR3 is made up of 15 amino acids.

The chain has TRBV7-2 and TRBJ2-2; 7 bases map to TRBD1. Germline V CDR1 and CDR2: SGHTA, FQGNSA. The CDR3 runs to 14 residues. The V and J ends lost 11 bases and 10 bases, in that order; junction bases with no gene match: 16. Here the CDR3 DNA reads TGTGCCGGCAAGACAGGGTACGGGGCCGAGGAGCTGTTTTTT. As protein: CAGKTGYGAEELFF.

The rearrangement joins TRBV18 to TRBJ2-5, with a possible D match to TRBD2 (7 bases). CDR1 and CDR2 (germline): KGHSH, LQKENI. The CDR3 loop spans 13 amino acids. Trimming took off 6 bases at V and 4 bases at J, with 12 bases between the two ends. This CDR3 is CASSGGARETQYF. DNA for the CDR3: TGTGCCAGCTCTGGGGGGGCCAGAGAGACCCAGTACTTC.

The chain recombines TRBV5-1 with TRBJ2-5; D not resolved. Germline assignment: CDR1 SGHRS and CDR2 YFSETQ. This CDR3 is 13 amino acids long. Trimming took 4 bases from V and 3 from J, leaving 10 bases between them. This chain's CDR3 is CASSLAAEETQYF. CDR3 nucleotides: TGCGCCAGCAGCCTTGCTGCTGAAGAGACCCAGTACTTC.

This chain uses TRBV5-1 with TRBJ2-7, with a tentative D call TRBD1 (5 bases). Germline CDR1 is SGHRS and CDR2 is YFSETQ. Trimming removed 0 bases from V and 4 bases from J, with 17 bases in between. The CDR3 sequence is 16 residues long. The CDR3 is CASSLVQGAFGYEQYF. The CDR3 DNA sequence: TGCGCCAGCAGCTTGGTTCAGGGCGCCTTCGGTTACGAGCAGTACTTC.

The chain has TRBV5-1 and TRBJ2-7; TRBD2 matches 7 bases. The germline V gene has CDR1 SGHRS and CDR2 YFSETQ. J was trimmed by 1 base and V by 5 bases; bases with no gene match: 15. The CDR3 has 17 residues. The chain's CDR3 is CASSGGGPGRPSYEQYF. CDR3 DNA sequence: TGCGCCAGCAGTGGGGGAGGGCCGGGACGGCCGTCCTACGAGCAGTACTTC.

This chain connects TRBV9 to TRBJ1-1; D uncertain. The CDR3 spans 13 residues. Germline CDR1 is SGDLS and CDR2 is YYNGEE. V lost 3 bases and J lost 1, with 7 bases in between. The CDR3 sequence: CASSGKANTEAFF. DNA of the CDR3: TGTGCCAGCAGCGGGAAGGCGAACACTGAAGCTTTCTTT.

The chain employs TRBV3-1 (or the pseudogene TRBV3-2) and TRBJ2-1; perhaps TRBD2 as D (7 bases). Looked up from germline, CDR1 is LGHDT and CDR2 is YNNKEL (reference sequence). CDR3 length: 13 residues. V was pared by 8 bases and J by 1 base, with 9 bases between. The CDR3 DNA reads TGTGCCAGCGGGGGGGCGTCCTACAATGAGCAGTTCTTC. Translation gives CASGGASYNEQFF.

This chain uses TRBV19 with TRBJ2-2, with 7 nucleotides matching TRBD1. V lost 6 bases and J lost 0; bases outside the gene matches: 4. The CDR3 sequence is 15 residues long. Germline CDR1 reads LNHDA; CDR2 reads SQIVND (reference sequence). The CDR3 loop is CASSWTGANTGELFF. The CDR3 DNA is TGTGCCAGTAGCTGGACAGGCGCGAACACCGGGGAGCTGTTTTTT. Variable domain in full (rest from reference TRBV19 and TRBJ2-2): DGGITQSPKYLFRKEGQNVTLSCEQNLNHDAMYWYRQDPGQGLRLIYYSQIVNDFQKGDIAEGYSVSREKKESFPLTVTSAQKNPTAFYLCASSWTGANTGELFFGEGSRLTVL.

CDR3 region: CASTQLRTGDEQYF. For the CDR3, the DNA is TGTGCCAGCACCCAATTGAGGACAGGGGACGAGCAGTACTTC. The J gene is TRBJ2-7, the V gene TRBV11-2, with 9 bases aligning to TRBD1. CDR3 length: 14 amino acids. Germline-derived CDR1 and CDR2 are SGHAT and FQNNGV. Trimming cost V 7 bases and J 5 bases; bases outside gene matches: 9.

This clone showed up just once. The chain joins TRBV11-3 to TRBJ2-5, with D perhaps matching TRBD2 (6 bases). Germline V gene data show CDR1 as SGHNT and CDR2 as YENEEA. Trimming pared 5 bases from V and 3 bases from J, leaving 16 bases between. The CDR3 contains 15 residues. CDR3 sequence: CASSTGTSVEETQYF. CDR3 coding DNA: TGTGCCAGCAGCACCGGGACTTCTGTCGAAGAGACCCAGTACTTC.

This sequence joins TRBV29-1 and TRBJ2-7; D remains ambiguous. This CDR3 has 14 amino acids. From germline, CDR1 is SQVTM and CDR2 ANQGSEA. V was shortened by 4 bases and J by 3 bases, with 16 bases between the two germline ends. The CDR3 sequence is CSVGAENMFYEQYF. In nucleotides, the CDR3 is TGCAGCGTTGGGGCGGAGAATATGTTCTACGAGCAGTACTTC.

The gene calls are TRBV5-1 and TRBJ1-3; perhaps TRBD1 as D (5 bases). The germline V gene has CDR1 SGHRS and CDR2 YFSETQ. With 7 bases removed from V and 3 bases from J, the gap between germline ends came to 14 bases. The CDR3 length is 14 residues. The CDR3 bases are TGCGCCAGCGCCCTCGGGACCGGTGGAAACACCATATATTTT. It translates to CASALGTGGNTIYF.

The chain carries TRBV28 and TRBJ2-7; tentatively, D is TRBD1 (6 bases). CDR1 is MDHEN, CDR2 SYDVKM, per germline. The CDR3 consists of 12 residues. V was trimmed by 6 bases and J by 6 bases, leaving 12 bases between them. CDR3 sequence reads: CASSLQGPEQYF. CDR3 DNA: TGTGCCAGCAGCCTACAGGGTCCCGAGCAGTACTTC.

This chain uses TRBV10-3 with TRBJ2-2; 14 bases map to TRBD2. After removal of 8 bases from V and 2 bases from J, the junction contained 10 bases not matched to a gene. The CDR3 is 18 amino acids. Germline values: CDR1 ENHRY, CDR2 SYGVKD. CDR3 loop: CAIAGTSGGETNTGELFF. In DNA, the CDR3 is TGTGCCATCGCCGGGACTAGCGGGGGAGAAACTAACACCGGGGAGCTGTTTTTT.

J is TRBJ2-1 and V is TRBV10-3; 9 bases match TRBD2. The CDR3 is 13 amino acids. Germline values: CDR1 ENHRY, CDR2 SYGVKD. V was pared by 8 bases and J by 8 bases, with 7 bases of the junction left unmatched. This chain's CDR3 is CAIGGTSSYEQFF. DNA for the CDR3: TGTGCCATCGGGGGGACTAGCTCCTATGAGCAGTTCTTC.

The CDR3 nucleotides read TGTGCCAGCAGCTTGGGGGGGATCTCCTACGAGCAGTACTTC. Translating it yields CASSLGGISYEQYF. The V call is TRBV5-4, the J call TRBJ2-7, with D possibly being TRBD1 or TRBD2 (5 bases each). The CDR3 loop spans 14 amino acids. Germline lookup yields CDR1 SGHNT and CDR2 YYREEE (reference sequence). Trimming cost V 0 bases and J 0 bases, with 7 bases left between them.

The V call is TRBV10-3, the J call TRBJ1-1; tentatively, D is TRBD1 (5 bases). The CDR3 has 12 amino acids. V shed 4 bases and J shed 4 bases, with 7 bases lying between them. Germline values: CDR1 ENHRY, CDR2 SYGVKD. Written as DNA, the CDR3 is TGTGCCATCAGTGGGGACGGCACTGAAGCTTTCTTT. It specifies CAISGDGTEAFF.